This T cell receptor (beta chain) was sequenced during a study of T cell changes during pregnancy in multiple sclerosis. This table comes from immunoSEQ multiplex PCR, and its TCRdb copy is limited to in-frame clones, with some not included. The top ten hold approximately 2.5% of the sample, which has roughly 70,000 clones, about nine tenths seen once. V lost 6 bases, J lost 3 bases, and 25 bases lay in between. The CDR3 totals 18 residues. Germline V gene lookup returns CDR1 ENHRY and CDR2 SYGVKD. Material: peripheral blood, obtained in the first trimester of pregnancy. The rearrangement joins TRBV10-3 to TRBJ2-3; tentatively, D is TRBD2 (5 bases). The clonotype originates from a female donor with multiple sclerosis, enrolled in a pregnancy study. Written as DNA, the CDR3 is TGTGCCATCAGAACGACCCTCTATAGCGTTCGAGGGACAGATACGCAGTATTTT. Translation: CAIRTTLYSVRGTDTQYF.